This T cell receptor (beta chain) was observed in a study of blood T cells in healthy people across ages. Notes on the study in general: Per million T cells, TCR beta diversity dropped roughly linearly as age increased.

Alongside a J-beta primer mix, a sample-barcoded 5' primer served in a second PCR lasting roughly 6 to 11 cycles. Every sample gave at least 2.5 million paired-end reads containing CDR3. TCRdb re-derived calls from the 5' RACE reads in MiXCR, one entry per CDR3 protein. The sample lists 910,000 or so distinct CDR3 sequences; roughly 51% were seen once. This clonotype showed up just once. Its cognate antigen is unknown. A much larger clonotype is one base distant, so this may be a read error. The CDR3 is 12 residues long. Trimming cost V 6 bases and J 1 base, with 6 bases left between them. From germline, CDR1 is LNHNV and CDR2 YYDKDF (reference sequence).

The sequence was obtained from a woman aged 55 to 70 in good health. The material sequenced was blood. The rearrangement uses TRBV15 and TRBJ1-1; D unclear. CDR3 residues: CATSFGNTEAFF. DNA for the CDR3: TGTGCCACCAGTTTCGGGAACACTGAAGCTTTCTTT.